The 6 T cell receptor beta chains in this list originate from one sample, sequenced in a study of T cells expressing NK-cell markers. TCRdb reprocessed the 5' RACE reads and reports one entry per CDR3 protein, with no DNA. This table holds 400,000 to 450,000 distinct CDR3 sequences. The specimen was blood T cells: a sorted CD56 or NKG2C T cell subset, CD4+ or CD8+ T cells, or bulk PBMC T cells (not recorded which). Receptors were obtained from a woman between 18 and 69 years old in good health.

CDR3 in amino acids: CASSLWGPSGTDEQFF. This chain uses TRBV28 with TRBJ2-1; checking the TCRdb D call of TRBD1 is not possible without DNA. Germline V gene data show CDR1 as MDHEN and CDR2 as SYDVKM. CDR3 length: 16 amino acids.

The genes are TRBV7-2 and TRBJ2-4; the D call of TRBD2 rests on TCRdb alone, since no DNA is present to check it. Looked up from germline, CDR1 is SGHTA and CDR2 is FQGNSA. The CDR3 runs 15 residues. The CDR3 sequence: CASSQPVAGPGIQYF.

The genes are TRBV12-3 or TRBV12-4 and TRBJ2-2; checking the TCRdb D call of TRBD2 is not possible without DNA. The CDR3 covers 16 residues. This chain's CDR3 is CASSLTSGTGTGELFF.

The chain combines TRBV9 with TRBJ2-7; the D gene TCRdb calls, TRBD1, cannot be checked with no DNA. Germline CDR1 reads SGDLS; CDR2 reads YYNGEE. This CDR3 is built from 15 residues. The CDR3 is CASSVAPKGVYEQYF.

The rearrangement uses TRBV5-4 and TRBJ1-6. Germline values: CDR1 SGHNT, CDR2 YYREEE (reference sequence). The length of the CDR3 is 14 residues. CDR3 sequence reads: CASSLREGASPLHF.

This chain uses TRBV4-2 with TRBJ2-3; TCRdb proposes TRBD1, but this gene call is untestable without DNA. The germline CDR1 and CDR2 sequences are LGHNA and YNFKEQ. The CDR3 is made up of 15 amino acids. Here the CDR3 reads CASSQGPRTTDTQYF.